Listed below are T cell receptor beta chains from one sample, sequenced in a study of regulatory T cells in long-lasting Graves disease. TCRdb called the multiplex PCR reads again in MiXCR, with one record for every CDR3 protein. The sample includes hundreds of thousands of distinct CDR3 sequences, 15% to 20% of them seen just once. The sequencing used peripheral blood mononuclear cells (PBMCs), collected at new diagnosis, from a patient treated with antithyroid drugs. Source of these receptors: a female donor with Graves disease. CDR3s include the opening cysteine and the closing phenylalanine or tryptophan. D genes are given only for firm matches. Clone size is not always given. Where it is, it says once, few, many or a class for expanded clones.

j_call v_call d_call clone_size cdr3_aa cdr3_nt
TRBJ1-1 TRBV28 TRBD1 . CASSGMWGTGNTEAFF TGTGCCAGCAGTGGCATGTGGGGGACAGGGAACACTGAAGCTTTCTTT
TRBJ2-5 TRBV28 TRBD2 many CASSRGTSPRETQYF TGTGCCAGCAGTCGAGGGACTAGCCCTCGGGAGACCCAGTACTTC
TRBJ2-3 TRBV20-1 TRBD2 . CSAREPARAGDGTQYF TGCAGTGCTAGAGAACCGGCGCGAGCGGGAGACGGTACGCAGTATTTT
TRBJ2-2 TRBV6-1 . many CASSGGAAGTGELFF TGTGCCAGCAGTGGGGGGGCCGCCGGCACCGGGGAGCTGTTTTTT
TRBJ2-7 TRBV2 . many CASRDVGLSSYEQYF TGTGCCAGCAGGGATGTGGGCCTTAGCTCCTACGAGCAGTACTTC
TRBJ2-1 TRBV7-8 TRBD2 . CASSSLAGGLNEQFF TGTGCCAGCAGCTCATTAGCGGGAGGGCTCAATGAGCAGTTCTTC
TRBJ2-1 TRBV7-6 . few CASSHSLDGVSGEQFF TGTGCCAGCAGCCATAGCTTAGATGGGGTATCTGGCGAGCAGTTCTTC
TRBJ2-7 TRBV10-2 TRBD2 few CASGLAAYEQYF TGCGCCAGCGGACTAGCGGCCTACGAGCAGTACTTC
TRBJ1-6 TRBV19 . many CASQGAANSPLHF TGTGCCAGTCAAGGGGCGGCCAATTCACCCCTCCACTTT
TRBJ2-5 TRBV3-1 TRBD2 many CASSTSGKQETQYF TGTGCCAGCAGCACTAGCGGCAAGCAAGAGACCCAGTACTTC
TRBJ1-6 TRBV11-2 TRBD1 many CASSLDQEKGQYNSPLHF TGTGCCAGCAGCTTAGATCAGGAGAAGGGACAGTATAATTCACCCCTCCACTTT
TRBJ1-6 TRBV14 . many CASSLRGLFNSPLHF TGTGCCAGCAGCCTTCGGGGCCTGTTCAATTCACCCCTCCACTTT
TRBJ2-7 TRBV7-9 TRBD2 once CASSSLAGGRRYEQYF TGTGCCAGCAGCTCCCTAGCGGGAGGCCGTCGTTACGAGCAGTACTTC
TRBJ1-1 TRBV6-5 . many CASSYSLGYGGANTEAFF TGTGCCAGCAGTTACTCCCTCGGGTACGGCGGAGCGAACACTGAAGCTTTCTTT
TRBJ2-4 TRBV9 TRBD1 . CASRGKGAAKNIQYF TGCGCCAGCAGGGGGAAGGGGGCGGCCAAAAACATTCAGTACTTC
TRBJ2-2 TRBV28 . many CASSLNRVFNTGELFF TGTGCCAGCAGTTTAAACCGGGTCTTTAACACCGGGGAGCTGTTTTTT
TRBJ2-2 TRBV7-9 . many CASSLQGSTGELFF TGTGCCAGCAGCTTACAGGGGAGCACCGGGGAGCTGTTTTTT
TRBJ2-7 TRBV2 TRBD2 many CASSPTSGPYEQYF TGTGCCAGCAGTCCGACTAGCGGTCCCTACGAGCAGTACTTC
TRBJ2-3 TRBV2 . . CASRAGSDTQYF TGTGCCAGCAGAGCCGGGTCAGATACGCAGTATTTT
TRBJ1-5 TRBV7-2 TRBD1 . CASSLGETGDSNQPQHF TGTGCCAGCAGCTTAGGGGAGACAGGGGATAGCAATCAGCCCCAGCATTTT
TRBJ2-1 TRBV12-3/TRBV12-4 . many CASSLMGEALENEQFF TGTGCCAGCAGTTTAATGGGGGAGGCCCTGGAAAATGAGCAGTTCTTC
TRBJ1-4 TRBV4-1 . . CASSDGTGRMAREKLFF TGCGCCAGCAGTGATGGAACAGGCCGGATGGCGCGCGAAAAACTGTTTTTT
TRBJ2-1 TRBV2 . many CAGKSVSSYNEQFF TGTGCCGGCAAGAGCGTAAGCTCCTACAATGAGCAGTTCTTC
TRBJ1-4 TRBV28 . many CASSGEGEKLFF TGTGCCAGCAGCGGAGAGGGGGAAAAACTGTTTTTT
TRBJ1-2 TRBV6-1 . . CASTVRGGSYGYTF TGTGCCAGCACCGTGAGGGGAGGAAGCTATGGCTACACCTTC
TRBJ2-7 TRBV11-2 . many CASSLGGPPYEQYF TGTGCCAGCAGCTTAGGAGGACCGCCCTACGAGCAGTACTTC
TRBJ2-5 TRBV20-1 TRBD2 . CSARGLAAIGDPETQYF TGCAGTGCTAGAGGACTAGCGGCTATAGGAGATCCAGAGACCCAGTACTTC
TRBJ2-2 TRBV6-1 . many CASSEVTGELFF TGTGCCAGCAGTGAGGTCACCGGGGAGCTGTTTTTT
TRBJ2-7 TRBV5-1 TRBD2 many CASSYLAGSTYEQYF TGTGCCAGCAGCTATTTAGCGGGGTCGACCTACGAGCAGTACTTC
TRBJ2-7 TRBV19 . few CASSIEGGFSNEQYF TGTGCCAGTAGTATAGAGGGAGGCTTTTCAAACGAGCAGTACTTC